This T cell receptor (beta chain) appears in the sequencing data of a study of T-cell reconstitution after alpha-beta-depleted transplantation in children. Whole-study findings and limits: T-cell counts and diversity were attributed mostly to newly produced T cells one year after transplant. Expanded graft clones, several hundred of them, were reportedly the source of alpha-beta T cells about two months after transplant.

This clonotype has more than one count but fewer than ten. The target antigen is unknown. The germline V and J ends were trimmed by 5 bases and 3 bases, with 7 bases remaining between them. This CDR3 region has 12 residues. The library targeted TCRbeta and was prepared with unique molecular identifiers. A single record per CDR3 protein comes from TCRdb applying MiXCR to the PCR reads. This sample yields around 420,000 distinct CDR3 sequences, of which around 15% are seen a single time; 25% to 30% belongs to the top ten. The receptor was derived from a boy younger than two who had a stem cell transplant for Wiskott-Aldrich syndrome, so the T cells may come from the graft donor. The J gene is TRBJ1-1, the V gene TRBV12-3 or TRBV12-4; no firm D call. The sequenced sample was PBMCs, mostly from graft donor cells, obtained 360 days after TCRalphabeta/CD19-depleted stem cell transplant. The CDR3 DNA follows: TGTGCCAGCAGTCTGGAACACACTGAAGCTTTCTTT. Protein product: CASSLEHTEAFF.